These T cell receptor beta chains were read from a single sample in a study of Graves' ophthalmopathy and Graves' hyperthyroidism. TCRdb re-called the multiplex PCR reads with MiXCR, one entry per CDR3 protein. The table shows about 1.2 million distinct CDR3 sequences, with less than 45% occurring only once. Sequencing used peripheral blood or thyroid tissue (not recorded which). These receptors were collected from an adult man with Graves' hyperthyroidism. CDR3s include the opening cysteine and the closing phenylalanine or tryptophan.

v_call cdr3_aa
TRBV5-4 CASSPLEVGEGNYGYTF
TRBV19 CASTRGRTNTEAFF
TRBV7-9 CASSLGQGTNEKLFF
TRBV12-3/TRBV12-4 CASSTGIGNTIYF
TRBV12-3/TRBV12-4 CASSPLPSSGRPYEQYF
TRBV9 CASSVGLGRTESIAFF
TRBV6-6 CASSRTTGGASWWPVGLEAFF
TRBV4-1 CASSPTGDGNEKLFF
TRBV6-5 CASSYRTEQETQYF
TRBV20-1 CSARDRRGAANEKLFF
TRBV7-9 CASTPVLWASGPQETQYF
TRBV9 CASSGGQGLDYEQYF
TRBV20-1 CSAMVRSPYEQYF
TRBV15 CATSKGLVEPHYF
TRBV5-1 CASTGQVNTEAFF
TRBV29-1 CSVDAQNTGELFF
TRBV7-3 CASSEQGVSTGTEAFF
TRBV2 CASIGPGRGTGELFF
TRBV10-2 CASSESAVAGSSETQYF
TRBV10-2 CASSESRAGEETQYF
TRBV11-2 CACSVGSRHSYEQYF
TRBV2 CASRTALGSPLHF
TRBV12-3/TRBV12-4 CASCPYGGASSGELFF
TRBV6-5 CASSYSGGANEAFF
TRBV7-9 CASSPTNAGQGNYGYTF
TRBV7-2 CASSLSAERTYEQYF
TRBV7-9 CASSPVAANTGELFF
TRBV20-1 CSAERPQVSYEQYF
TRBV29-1 CSVETQGIREQYF
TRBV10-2 CASRRTSGTDTQYF
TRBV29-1 CSAVLGNSYEQYF
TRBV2 CASRPQAGGHYEQYF
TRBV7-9 CASSAKTFDSNNSPLHF
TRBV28 CASSRTRGSQETQYF
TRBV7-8 CASSRDRGGAFF
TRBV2 CASSAGVGAFF
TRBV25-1 CASSESGPGELFF
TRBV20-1 CSATTPQAETQYF
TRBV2 CASSKNSLQETQYF
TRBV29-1 CSATVGDYEQYF
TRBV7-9 CASRGTSAETQYF
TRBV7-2 CASSLAAGDQLQHF
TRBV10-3 CAISESQGTGATQYF
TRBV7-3 CASSPDLAGELFF
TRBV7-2 CASSLDSGTAYNSPLHF